This TCR beta chain was observed in a study of CD8 T cells in Susac syndrome. The V segment lost 5 bases and the J segment 1 base; nucleotides outside the gene matches: 2. The CDR3 runs to 16 residues. Germline loops: CDR1 SGHTA, CDR2 FQGTGA. Broader study findings: By the study's own acknowledgment, its TCR sequencing and HLA analysis included relatively few individuals.

High-throughput TCR beta sequencing covered peripheral CD8+ and CD4+ T cells. Purification of the CD8+ and CD4+ T cells relied on negative isolation, and TEMRA cells underwent FACS enrichment. Comments on this clonotype: The antigen remains unidentified.

RNA was extracted with the RNeasy kit, and a quantity of roughly 0.45 to 1 ug was reverse transcribed using random hexamers. Across 54 Vbeta and 13 Jbeta, immunoSEQ multiplex PCR amplified TCR beta CDR3. TCRdb reanalysed the immunoSEQ multiplex PCR reads using MiXCR and keeps one entry per CDR3 protein. This table holds fewer than 250,000 distinct CDR3 sequences, approximately 94% found once. What was sequenced was CD4+ T cells from PBMCs. The sequence was collected from a human donor in good health. The chain is built from TRBV7-3 and TRBJ2-6; 10 positions match TRBD1. The chain's CDR3 is CASSQDRGSGANVLTF. CDR3 nucleotide sequence: TGTGCCAGCAGCCAGGACAGGGGGTCTGGGGCCAACGTCCTGACTTTC.